A single sample gave rise to the 9 T cell receptor beta chains below, sequenced in a study of radiotherapy plus CTLA-4 blockade in lung cancer. Libraries were prepared by immunoSEQ multiplex PCR; TCRdb keeps only in-frame clonotypes and omits some of them. The data contain approximately 33,000 clones, around 80% of them singletons. Sequences were derived from peripheral blood, sampled from a patient treated with radiotherapy plus ipilimumab. The receptor set was obtained from a human donor with non-small cell lung cancer who had stable disease on radiotherapy plus ipilimumab.

The rearrangement joins TRBV7-8 to TRBJ1-5; possibly TRBD1 for D (5 bases). This CDR3 comprises 16 residues. CDR1 is SGHVS and CDR2 is FQNEAQ in the germline V gene. The germline V and J ends were trimmed by 5 bases and 4 bases, with 18 bases remaining between them. CDR3 sequence (DNA): TGTGCCAGCAGCGCCCTTCAGCCGGGGCGGAATCAGCCCCAGCATTTT. Translation gives CASSALQPGRNQPQHF.

This chain joins TRBV7-2 and TRBJ2-1; possibly TRBD1 or TRBD2 for D (6 bases each). Deletions cut 2 bases from V and 7 bases from J, with 15 bases between. The germline V gene encodes CDR1 SGHTA and CDR2 FQGNSA. The CDR3 sequence is 15 residues long. The CDR3 DNA reads as TGTGCCAGCAGCTTAATCTGGGGGGCCGGTAATGAGCAGTTCTTC. Residues: CASSLIWGAGNEQFF.

V gene TRBV10-1 combines with J gene TRBJ1-1, with TRBD1 as a possible D gene (5 bases). Germline-derived CDR1 and CDR2 are WNHNN and SYGVQD (reference sequence). The CDR3 is made up of 12 amino acids. V lost 2 bases, J lost 6 bases, and 7 bases lay in between. The CDR3 reads CASSEGGSEAFF. CDR3 sequence (DNA): TGCGCCAGCAGTGAGGGGGGGTCTGAAGCTTTCTTT.

The chain employs TRBV7-7 and TRBJ2-3, with 7 bases aligning to TRBD2. The germline gives CDR1 SSHAT, CDR2 FNYEAQ (reference sequence). V dropped 3 bases and J dropped 1; count of bases not matched to a gene: 1. The CDR3 covers 14 residues. In DNA, the CDR3 is TGTGCCAGCAGCTTGGCGGGGGGCACAGATACGCAGTATTTT. Its translation: CASSLAGGTDTQYF.

V gene TRBV5-1 combines with J gene TRBJ2-5; D ambiguous. Trimming cost V 0 bases and J 5 bases, with 8 bases left between them. Germline V lookup: CDR1 SGHRS, CDR2 YFSETQ. CDR3 length: 13 amino acids. CDR3 loop: CASSLEARETQYF. CDR3 nucleotide sequence: TGCGCCAGCAGCTTGGAAGCGCGGGAGACCCAGTACTTC.

This chain uses TRBV6-5 with TRBJ2-1; 8 bases fit TRBD2. This CDR3 has 15 amino acids. The ends lost 7 bases at V and 4 bases at J; junction bases unmatched: 9. CDR1 and CDR2 (germline): MNHEY, SVGAGI. The CDR3 DNA is TGTGCCAGCATGTCCCCCCAGCGGGGGTACAATGAGCAGTTCTTC. Its protein is CASMSPQRGYNEQFF.

The chain's CDR3 is CASSRRTTVTYGYTF. CDR3 nucleotides: TGTGCCAGCAGTCGTAGAACGACAGTAACCTATGGCTACACCTTC. The rearrangement links TRBV6-5 to TRBJ1-2; D possibly corresponds to TRBD1 (5 bases). This CDR3 region has 15 residues. Looked up from germline, CDR1 is MNHEY and CDR2 is SVGAGI. Trimming shortened V by 5 bases and J by 4 bases, and 17 bases separated the two germline ends.

The V gene is TRBV27, the J gene TRBJ2-1, with TRBD2 matching over 13 bases. The CDR3 is 17 amino acids. J gave up 4 bases and V 3 bases, and 6 bases lay outside the gene matches. Germline values: CDR1 MNHEY, CDR2 SMNVEV (reference sequence). The CDR3 region is CASSFSGLAGVYNEQFF. The CDR3 DNA is TGTGCCAGCAGTTTTTCCGGACTAGCGGGGGTGTACAATGAGCAGTTCTTC.

The chain has TRBV4-1 and TRBJ1-1; TRBD1 might be the D (5 bases). CDR3 length equals 15 residues. Trimming shortened V by 1 base and J by 8 bases, and 17 bases separated the two germline ends. In germline, CDR1 is MGHRA, CDR2 YSYEKL. The CDR3 here is CASSQVGLSLSEAFF. The CDR3 DNA reads TGCGCCAGCAGCCAAGTGGGACTCTCCTTATCGGAAGCTTTCTTT.